The source of this T cell receptor beta chain is a study of cytomegalovirus exposure and HLA in healthy donors (dated by TCRdb to about 2017). About the study as a whole: In an earlier analysis of 550 to 750 of the donors, roughly 300 Gb of sequence data and just under 120 million unique TCR beta sequences from roughly 200 million T cells were reported. An early release covering 550 to 650 HLA-typed donors comprised about 310 gigabases of sequencing data and tens of millions of unique TCR sequences. Of the 300 to 450 genotyped donors, roughly 80% were placed in the genetic ancestry cluster associated with self-reported Caucasian donors. The study aimed to test whether cataloging public T cell receptors could reveal signatures of past pathogen exposure. Using immunosequencing, the study profiled T cell repertoires from around 670 subjects and related those repertoires to cytomegalovirus serostatus. Besides the first cohort of some 670 subjects, a separate validation cohort made up of about 120 different subjects was used. The study combined high-throughput TCR immunosequencing, statistical association of individual TCRs with disease status, and machine learning to predict cytomegalovirus infection status. To study patterns of TCR occurrence, a later analysis re-analyzed previously published TCR beta repertoires from hundreds of donors and added high-resolution HLA genotyping. In the later analysis, no new phenotypic data were used to find candidate immune exposures; instead, reliance was placed on TCR beta sequences and their occurrence across donors. An earlier analysis of 450 to 750 of the donors used high-throughput TCR beta sequencing to judge whether each TCR beta V gene segment behaved as functional or pseudogenic. Donor age, sex, ethnicity and CMV serostatus were compiled together with the repertoire data. Genome-wide SNP genotypes for about three fifths of the roughly 670 donors were used in a later genetic analysis, which treated that subset as a discovery cohort. Every repertoire in the discovery cohort had been generated on one and the same sequencing platform. Class I and class II HLA loci were covered by the typing at four-digit resolution. The number of typed donors differed by locus: about 620-630 for A, B, C, DRB1 and DQB1; approximately 530 for DQA1; around 610 for DPA1; and around 470 for DPB1. Four or five DR-DQ haplotypes were handled as single units for association and clustering because linkage in the cohort was strong. Among a few hundred genotyped donors of the cohort, an average of approximately 230,000 unique TCR beta nucleotide sequences were sequenced per donor, 15% to 20% of them non-productive. The full study reports these points: According to a later analysis, TCR association rates differed among HLA loci, with DRB1 alleles showing the most associated TCRs and HLA-C alleles showing the fewest. In a later genetic analysis, fewer N-insertions in productive TCRs were reported among donors in an Asian-associated ancestry cluster than the approximately 670-donor mean. CMV serostatus was the only immune exposure information available for the cohort. A few of the identified cytomegalovirus-associated TCR beta chains were confirmed in vitro to be specific for cytomegalovirus antigens. Most TCR sequences were observed very rarely across donors, whereas some public TCRs were present in many individuals. A later analysis reported that several top co-occurrence clusters appeared linked to parvovirus B19, influenza, CMV and Epstein-Barr virus. A later analysis associated 15,000 or so TCR beta sequences with specific HLA alleles at a false discovery rate of 0.05. A further reported finding was that TCR beta sequences accurately predicted the HLA-A and HLA-B alleles for most subjects in the first cohort. Most CMV-associated TCR beta chains appeared to be HLA-restricted in a later analysis, and the HLA associations seemed to be driven largely by CMV exposure. Roughly uniform sequencing depth across donors was assumed in presence/absence analyses, although this assumption may not hold. A cluster of highly shared sequence variants was judged likely to be a technical artifact of the sequencing pipeline. Correlated functional status among segregating V segments might reflect linkage disequilibrium, but an unknown experimental factor could not be ruled out. Cytomegalovirus status was reported to be diagnosed by the classifier with high specificity and sensitivity in both the original and validation cohorts. In the study, approximately 150 TCR beta chains were listed as associated with cytomegalovirus. Broadly in line with IMGT annotations, most TCR beta V segments showed up in productive rearrangements about 87% or about 30% of the time in an earlier analysis of 587 of the donors. Because some donors lacked HLA typing at each locus, the association tests relied only on the typed subset. The earlier analysis of about 600 of the donors excluded roughly 16 rarely observed V segments, including chromosome 9 orphons, because counts were too low. The 87-base-pair reads could not distinguish some IMGT-functional V segments, including TRBV6-2 and TRBV6-3, so those segments were excluded. V-gene and J-gene trimming of TCR beta chains was associated with a missense DCLRE1C variant in a later genetic analysis, and the association was replicated in an independent cohort. The cohort was sequenced for TCR beta chains only, and without alpha or paired-chain data the features that could be detected were limited. According to the authors, the approach could potentially be generalized to other disease states and immunological phenotypes. Compared with equally common non-associated chains, HLA-associated TCR beta chains in a later analysis were more clonally expanded and had lower generation probabilities. When HLA alleles, especially DR and DQ, strongly co-occurred, TCR associations were difficult to assign to individual alleles.

The method behind the library was the immunoSEQ multiplex PCR assay. For the multiplex PCR, a mixture combining 60 forward primers for TCR Vbeta segments and 13 reverse primers for TCR Jbeta segments was used. The CDR3 region of rearranged TCR beta genes was amplified from genomic DNA with a multiplex PCR assay. On the Illumina HiSeq System, the amplified TCR beta libraries were sequenced as 87-base-pair reads. The paper's data handling went like this. In a later analysis, tens of millions of unique TCR beta chains were counted across the 650 to 700 repertoires, and some 10 million of these chains were shared by at least two donors. To remove PCR and sequencing errors, raw reads were error-corrected and collapsed into unique sequences using a nearest-neighbor algorithm that merged closely related sequences. CDR3 sequences were aligned to IMGT reference sequences to assign V, D and J gene segments. For a sequence to be retained, a match of at least six nucleotides was required to both a V gene segment and a J gene segment. A rearrangement counted as productive if the CDR3 had no stop codons and remained in frame with V and J, and every other rearrangement counted as non-productive. CDR3 was defined according to IMGT convention as the region running from the second conserved V-encoded cysteine to the conserved J-encoded phenylalanine. The earlier analysis of about 530 of the donors excluded any sequence lacking an unambiguous match to a single V gene segment. An earlier analysis of fewer than 750 of the donors called V segments functional above 56.7% productive rearrangements and segregating when the between-donor standard deviation exceeded 5%. A statistical classification framework was developed to diagnose cytomegalovirus status using the catalog of TCR beta chain sequences. V and J gene assignment, in a later analysis, came from comparing TCR nucleotide sequences with IMGT/GENE-DB human TR gene sequences. The TCRdist pipeline was used in a later analysis to assign CDR3 sequences and most-parsimonious VDJ recombination scenarios. In a later analysis, each TCR beta chain was defined by its CDR3 amino acid sequence together with its V-gene family, and reads without a unique V-gene family were excluded. A later analysis removed 550 to 700 highly shared, low-generation-probability nucleotide sequences to deal with suspected cross-contamination and a sequencing artifact. For each public chain, a later analysis derived a clonal expansion index from normalized ranks of inferred template counts within each repertoire. In a later analysis, generation probabilities were computed with a VDJ recombination model fitted to out-of-frame rearrangements, and the resulting probabilities were checked against IGoR. In a later analysis, hypergeometric tests were used to score TCR-TCR, TCR-HLA and TCR-CMV co-occurrence, with a repertoire-size bias correction applied to TCR pairs. False discovery rates were estimated in a later analysis by permuting HLA or CMV assignments 20 times. In a later analysis, co-occurring TCRs were grouped using DBSCAN, with TCRdist sequence similarity added in when clustering inside HLA-allele-positive subsets. Repertoires with fewer than 30,000 or more than 120,000 public chains, plus five repertoires with anomalous nucleotide sharing, were excluded from co-occurrence clustering. What TCRdb holds here is the immuneACCESS table cut down to in-frame rearrangements. Part of the clones is not present; checked against another copy, under half of the missing clones reflect an unresolved V gene, and the others are unexplained. Clonal size and the V and J genes are those of that table, whereas D and trimming came from the DNA. The sample includes approximately 110,000 clones, with around 67% observed a single time. Of the sample, 4.1% falls within the top ten clones.

The germline V and J ends show losses of 7 bases and 4 bases respectively, and no gene match explains 7 bases of the junction. From the germline V gene, CDR1 is SGDLS and CDR2 is YYNGEE. Inclusive of the bounding cysteine and phenylalanine, the CDR3 is 14 residues long. The kept DNA is CDR3 alone, 42 bases in frame from the first base. A word on this clone: It has no known antigen specificity. Base-call qualities are not available, and no considerably larger clone is one nucleotide away.

The cohort was made up of under 800 healthy bone marrow donors. At the time of sampling, all cohort members were nominally healthy, though unrecorded immune exposures were likely present. The donor was CMV seronegative and belonged to the group of approximately 320 seronegative cohort members. Every donor gave a peripheral blood sample, and the peripheral blood mononuclear cells from that sample were used for TCR beta sequencing. Genomic DNA was extracted from the blood cell samples with the Qiagen DNeasy Blood Extraction Kit. The sample taken for sequencing was PBMCs. This clonotype was obtained from a woman in her 40s in good health and CMV-seronegative. The sequence joins TRBV9 to TRBJ2-7; 11 middle bases align to TRBD2. The nucleotide sequence reads as follows: TGTGCCAGCGGGCCGCTAGCGGGAGGTTACGAGCAGTACTTC. Its amino acids are CASGPLAGGYEQYF.